The rows below give T cell receptor beta chains drawn from one sample of a study of PD-1 blockade in classical Hodgkin lymphoma. Profiling relied on immunoSEQ multiplex PCR, and the TCRdb table lists in-frame clones only, not all of them. The table shows over 50,000 clones, with around 90% occurring only once. The sequencing used peripheral blood mononuclear cells (PBMCs), collected before the fourth cycle of nivolumab. These receptors all stem from a human donor with classical Hodgkin lymphoma. CDR3s include the opening cysteine and the closing phenylalanine or tryptophan.

>TRBV28|16
CASRPADRTGANVLTF
>TRBV5-1|13
CASSPQGAGEAFF
>TRBV5-1|15
CASREEGAQGNTIYF
>TRBV7-9|15
CASSFGGNPTPVLFF
>TRBV11-3|15
CASSLVTSGTGELFF
>TRBV14|13
CASSQGSNTEAFF
>TRBV5-8|17
CASSLIAQGAWNQPQHF
>TRBV7-8|17
CASSFNSGTGIGNTIYF
>TRBV19|15
CASSTSGVDPGEQYF
>TRBV30|12
CAWMVFPYGYTF
>TRBV7-9|13
CASSQLQTGELFF
>TRBV9|14
CASSVKGAPDTQYF
>TRBV11-2|15
CASSPGTSEYNEQFF
>TRBV28|12
CASSQTGNTIYF
>TRBV30|11
CAWSVQETQYF
>TRBV5-1|15
CASSEQGLSYNEQFF
>TRBV4-1|13
CASSQESLDEQYF
>TRBV11-2|13
CASSLGTNEKLFF
>TRBV2|13
CASSPQGPYGYTF
>TRBV13|14
CASSLLARGTEQYF
>TRBV5-1|15
CASSLGRQTIEPQHF
>TRBV19|13
CASSRGAAYEQYF
>TRBV5-1|14
CASSSGQGASPLHF
>TRBV10-3|11
CAISVLNEQFF
>TRBV29-1|15
CSVDPYLDPTDTQYF
>TRBV5-1|15
CASSPGPGGNQPQHF
>TRBV7-2|15
CASSLGQGTYNEQFF
>TRBV15|18
CATSRDRQVGIMNTEAFF
>TRBV6-5|14
CASSYSRLDQPQHF
>TRBV4-2|18
CASSHPGLGVTNTGELFF
>TRBV30|11
CALSRGAEAFF
>TRBV25-1|15
CASQDPRRSTDTQYF
>TRBV27|15
CASIPGAGGGDEQFF
>TRBV5-1|15
CASSLALGERETQYF
>TRBV5-4|11
CASSYQETQYF
>TRBV6-1|16
CASSAGGQGARTEAFF
>TRBV5-1|15
CASSRPVGGNTEAFF
>TRBV5-1|14
CASRGGQSTDTQYF
>TRBV6-5|14
CASRATVQVRAAFF
>TRBV10-3|12
CAISERVDEQYF
>TRBV11-2|16
CASSRIWAGSSYEQYF
>TRBV6-5|13
CASSYADSYEQYF
>TRBV9|17
CASSVGVGHRSDSPLHF
>TRBV6-5|13
CASRRMDRGGYTF
>TRBV7-9|14
CASSHFTIGETQYF
>TRBV9|15
CASSVVGVGANVLTF
>TRBV5-1|14
CASSLASAGNTIYF
>TRBV6-5|14
CASSPQGLTGELFF
>TRBV6-5|16
CASSYFRKNRVYEQYF
>TRBV21-1|20
CASSKVHRGNYGPGEHGYTF
>TRBV5-1|14
CASSPGQGDYGYTF
>TRBV5-8|16
CASSLTSGGARNEQFF
>TRBV5-1|14
CASSNGQAIYGYTF
>TRBV5-1|15
CASSLVGATNEKLFF
>TRBV5-1|15
CASSPQGFSGNTIYF
>TRBV4-1|16
CASSQEGTSGVKHQYF
>TRBV10-1|16
CASSVPDMGAKNIQYF